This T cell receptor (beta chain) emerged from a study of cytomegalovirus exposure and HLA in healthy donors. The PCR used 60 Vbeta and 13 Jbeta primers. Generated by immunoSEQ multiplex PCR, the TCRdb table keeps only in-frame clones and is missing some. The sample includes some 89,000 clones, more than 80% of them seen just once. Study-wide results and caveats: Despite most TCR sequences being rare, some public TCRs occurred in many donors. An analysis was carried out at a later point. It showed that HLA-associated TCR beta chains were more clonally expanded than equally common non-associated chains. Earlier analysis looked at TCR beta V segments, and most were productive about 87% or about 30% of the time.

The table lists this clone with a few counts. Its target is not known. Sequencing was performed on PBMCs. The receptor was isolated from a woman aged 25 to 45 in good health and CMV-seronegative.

The CDR3 DNA is TGTGCCAGCAGTGAGAGCGGGCTGGGCGAGATGTTCTTC. As protein: CASSESGLGEMFF. The chain combines TRBV6-1 with TRBJ2-1, with TRBD2 as a possible D gene (6 bases). This CDR3 comprises 13 residues. V shed 3 bases and J shed 15 bases, with 18 bases lying between them. Per the germline V gene, CDR1 is MNHNS and CDR2 is SASEGT.